This T cell receptor beta chain appears in the sequencing data of a study of T cell responses to AZD1222 COVID-19 vaccine. The CDR3 has 13 amino acids. CDR1 MNHEY and CDR2 SVGEGT come from the germline V gene. Trimming left V 2 bases short and J 3 bases short, with 5 bases between. The data were produced by immunoSEQ multiplex PCR, yet TCRdb's version contains in-frame clones alone and is incomplete. The sample comprises 68,000 or so clones, about three quarters of which are singletons, and 9% to 14% rests with the top ten. As for this clone: The antigen is not known.

General study results and limits: Variant regions that are unmutated are reportedly the target of nearly half of spike-specific TCRs. The repertoires were collected only after the peak T cell response.

The sequenced sample was peripheral blood, obtained on day 0 of AZD1222 vaccination. The clonotype was recovered from an adult in good health. The rearrangement joins TRBV6-2 or TRBV6-3 to TRBJ2-1; D is undetermined. CDR3 nucleotides: TGTGCCAGCAGTTACAAGTACTACAATGAGCAGTTCTTC. It translates to CASSYKYYNEQFF.